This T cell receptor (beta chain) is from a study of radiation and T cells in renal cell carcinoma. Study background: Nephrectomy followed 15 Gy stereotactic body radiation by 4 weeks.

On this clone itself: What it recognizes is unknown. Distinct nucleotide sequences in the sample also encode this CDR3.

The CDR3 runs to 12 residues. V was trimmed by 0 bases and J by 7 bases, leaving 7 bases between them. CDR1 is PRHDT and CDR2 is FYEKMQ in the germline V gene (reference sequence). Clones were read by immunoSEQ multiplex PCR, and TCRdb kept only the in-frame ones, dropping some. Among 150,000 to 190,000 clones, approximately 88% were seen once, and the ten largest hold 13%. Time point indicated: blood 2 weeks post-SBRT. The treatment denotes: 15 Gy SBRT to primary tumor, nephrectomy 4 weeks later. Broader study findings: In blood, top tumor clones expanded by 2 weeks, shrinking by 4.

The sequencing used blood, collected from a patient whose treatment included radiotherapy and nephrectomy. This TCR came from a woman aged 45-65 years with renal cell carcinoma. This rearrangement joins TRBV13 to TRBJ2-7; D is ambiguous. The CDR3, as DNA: TGTGCCAGCAGCTTAGGTGGTGGTGAGCAGTACTTC. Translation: CASSLGGGEQYF.